These T cell receptor beta chains were read from a single sample in a study of T cell repertoires in cytomegalovirus infection. TCRdb reanalysed the reads using MiXCR and keeps one entry per CDR3 protein. The sample contains roughly 500,000 distinct CDR3 sequences, approximately 16% of which appear only once. The sample comprised CD8+ T cells from PBMCs. The receptors derive from a human donor in good health (CMV status not recorded). Some clones in this sample may be carry-over from other donors' samples. The CDR3 runs from the conserved cysteine through the conserved F or W. The order of the fields is D gene, J gene, clone size, V gene, CDR3 protein, CDR3 DNA. The D gene is left open where the match is weak. Some rows have no size entry. The others give once, few or many, or a class for an expanded clone.

>TRBD2|TRBJ2-5|many|TRBV7-8
CASSFGLAGGNQETQYF
TGTGCCAGCAGCTTCGGTCTAGCGGGGGGGAACCAAGAGACCCAGTACTTC
>NA|TRBJ1-6|few|TRBV27
CASSPGGGSPLHF
TGTGCCAGCAGTCCGGGGGGGGGTTCACCCCTCCACTTT
>NA|TRBJ2-3|many|TRBV12-3/TRBV12-4
CASSLRQGPRIESDTQYF
TGTGCCAGCAGTTTAAGGCAGGGGCCCAGAATAGAGTCAGATACGCAGTATTTT
>NA|TRBJ2-3|NA|TRBV20-1
CSGDGGAWTDTQYF
TGCAGTGGAGATGGGGGGGCCTGGACAGATACGCAGTATTTT
>TRBD1|TRBJ1-4|few|TRBV12-5
CASGLVTLLTGTGTEKLFF
TGTGCTAGTGGTTTGGTCACCCTCCTCACCGGGACAGGTACTGAAAAACTGTTTTTT
>NA|TRBJ2-7|NA|TRBV9
CASSAKPGPQENEQYF
TGTGCCAGCAGCGCCAAACCGGGACCCCAAGAGAACGAGCAGTACTTC
>NA|TRBJ2-1|NA|TRBV5-4
CASSFLAEGGQFF
TGTGCCAGCAGCTTTTTAGCGGAGGGGGGGCAGTTCTTC
>NA|TRBJ1-3|NA|TRBV4-2
CASSQGEDGNTIYF
TGTGCCAGCAGCCAGGGGGAGGACGGAAACACCATATATTTT
>TRBD1|TRBJ1-1|many|TRBV10-3
CAISGTVRGTEAFF
TGTGCCATCAGTGGGACAGTCAGGGGGACTGAAGCTTTCTTT
>NA|TRBJ2-2|NA|TRBV6-5
CASSPSYYLTGLNTGELFF
TGTGCCAGCAGTCCCTCTTATTATTTGACGGGATTGAACACCGGGGAGCTGTTTTTT
>TRBD2|TRBJ2-5|many|TRBV28
CASRPRGLAGETQYF
TGTGCCAGCAGACCGAGGGGACTAGCGGGAGAGACCCAGTACTTC
>TRBD2|TRBJ2-1|few|TRBV4-1
CASSQSSGSSYNEQFF
TGCGCCAGCAGCCAATCTAGCGGGAGCTCCTACAATGAGCAGTTCTTC
>NA|TRBJ1-2|NA|TRBV18
CASSPPTRAHYGYTF
TGTGCCAGCTCACCACCCACACGAGCACACTATGGCTACACCTTC
>TRBD2|TRBJ2-1|few|TRBV6-5
CASRERTSGQYSYNEQFF
TGTGCCAGCCGCGAGAGGACTAGCGGTCAATACTCCTACAATGAGCAGTTCTTC
>NA|TRBJ1-1|few|TRBV9
CASSVDGVNTEAFF
TGTGCCAGCAGCGTAGACGGAGTAAACACTGAAGCTTTCTTT
>NA|TRBJ2-1|many|TRBV2
CASSERAGVNEQFF
TGTGCCAGCAGTGAGCGGGCGGGCGTCAATGAGCAGTTCTTC
>TRBD1|TRBJ2-2|NA|TRBV20-1
CSASPPGGWNGELFF
TGCAGTGCTTCCCCCCCAGGGGGTTGGAACGGGGAGCTGTTTTTT
>NA|TRBJ2-3|NA|TRBV4-1
CASSQDSEVGVADTQYF
TGCGCCAGCAGCCAAGATTCGGAGGTGGGAGTAGCAGATACGCAGTATTTT
>NA|TRBJ2-7|few|TRBV19
CASGGRGGDYEQYF
TGTGCCAGTGGCGGAAGGGGGGGCGACTACGAGCAGTACTTC
>NA|TRBJ1-1|NA|TRBV27
CASSLLAAGIGEAFF
TGTGCCAGCAGTTTACTGGCAGCCGGGATTGGTGAAGCTTTCTTT
>NA|TRBJ2-3|NA|TRBV6-4
CASSVDSSRGADTQYF
TGTGCCAGCAGTGTAGACTCGAGCAGAGGGGCAGATACGCAGTATTTT
>NA|TRBJ2-5|many|TRBV7-9
CASTPWDETQETQYF
TGTGCCAGCACCCCCTGGGACGAAACTCAAGAGACCCAGTACTTC
>NA|TRBJ2-1|many|TRBV7-8
CASSPGDEQFF
TGTGCCAGCAGCCCCGGAGATGAGCAGTTCTTC
>NA|TRBJ1-3|many|TRBV7-9
CASSNRDNGNTIYF
TGTGCCAGCAGCAACCGGGACAATGGAAACACCATATATTTT
>NA|TRBJ2-7|many|TRBV28
CASPNRVNEQYF
TGTGCCAGCCCAAACCGTGTAAATGAGCAGTACTTC
>TRBD1|TRBJ2-7|few|TRBV27
CASSFKGRGHGLRDEQYF
TGTGCCAGCAGTTTTAAGGGCAGGGGGCATGGGCTGAGGGATGAGCAGTACTTC
>NA|TRBJ1-6|few|TRBV5-5
CASSLAGEYSPLHF
TGTGCCAGCAGCTTGGCAGGGGAGTATTCACCCCTCCACTTT
>NA|TRBJ1-5|NA|TRBV15
CATSRGGEDQPQHF
TGTGCCACCAGCCGTGGGGGGGAGGATCAGCCCCAGCATTTT
>NA|TRBJ1-1|many|TRBV12-3/TRBV12-4
CASSLPGGSTEAFF
TGTGCCAGCAGTTTGCCCGGGGGGAGCACTGAAGCTTTCTTT
>TRBD2|TRBJ2-1|NA|TRBV27
CASRLASGGGNEQFF
TGTGCCAGCAGACTAGCGTCGGGGGGGGGCAATGAGCAGTTCTTC
>NA|TRBJ2-7|NA|TRBV27
CASNSGSSYEQYF
TGTGCCAGCAATTCGGGCTCCTCCTACGAGCAGTACTTC
>TRBD1|TRBJ2-5|many|TRBV7-9
CASSLVGLTGKQETQYF
TGTGCCAGCAGCTTGGTGGGCTTGACAGGGAAACAAGAGACCCAGTACTTC
>TRBD2|TRBJ2-5|many|TRBV11-2
CASSLSYSGGQYF
TGTGCCAGCAGCTTATCCTATAGCGGGGGGCAGTACTTC
>TRBD2|TRBJ2-7|many|TRBV6-1
CASSTTSGAYEQYF
TGTGCCAGCAGTACGACTAGCGGGGCGTACGAGCAGTACTTC
>NA|TRBJ1-1|few|TRBV4-2
CASSQEGFTEAFF
TGTGCCAGCAGCCAAGAAGGTTTCACTGAAGCTTTCTTT
>NA|TRBJ2-1|many|TRBV4-1
CASSQDAPYGLVNEQFF
TGCGCCAGCAGCCAAGATGCCCCCTATGGGTTAGTGAACGAGCAGTTCTTC
>TRBD1|TRBJ1-1|many|TRBV7-6
CASSSSGQGDTEAFF
TGTGCCAGCAGCTCCTCGGGACAGGGGGACACTGAAGCTTTCTTT
>NA|TRBJ2-7|many|TRBV27
CASSLVRVTNTYEQYF
TGTGCCAGCAGTTTAGTCCGCGTGACAAACACCTACGAGCAGTACTTC
>NA|TRBJ2-1|many|TRBV6-6
CASTTTEYNEQFF
TGTGCCAGCACCACGACAGAGTACAATGAGCAGTTCTTC
>NA|TRBJ1-1|few|TRBV18
CASSPLQGGTEAFF
TGTGCCAGCTCACCATTGCAGGGTGGCACTGAAGCTTTCTTT